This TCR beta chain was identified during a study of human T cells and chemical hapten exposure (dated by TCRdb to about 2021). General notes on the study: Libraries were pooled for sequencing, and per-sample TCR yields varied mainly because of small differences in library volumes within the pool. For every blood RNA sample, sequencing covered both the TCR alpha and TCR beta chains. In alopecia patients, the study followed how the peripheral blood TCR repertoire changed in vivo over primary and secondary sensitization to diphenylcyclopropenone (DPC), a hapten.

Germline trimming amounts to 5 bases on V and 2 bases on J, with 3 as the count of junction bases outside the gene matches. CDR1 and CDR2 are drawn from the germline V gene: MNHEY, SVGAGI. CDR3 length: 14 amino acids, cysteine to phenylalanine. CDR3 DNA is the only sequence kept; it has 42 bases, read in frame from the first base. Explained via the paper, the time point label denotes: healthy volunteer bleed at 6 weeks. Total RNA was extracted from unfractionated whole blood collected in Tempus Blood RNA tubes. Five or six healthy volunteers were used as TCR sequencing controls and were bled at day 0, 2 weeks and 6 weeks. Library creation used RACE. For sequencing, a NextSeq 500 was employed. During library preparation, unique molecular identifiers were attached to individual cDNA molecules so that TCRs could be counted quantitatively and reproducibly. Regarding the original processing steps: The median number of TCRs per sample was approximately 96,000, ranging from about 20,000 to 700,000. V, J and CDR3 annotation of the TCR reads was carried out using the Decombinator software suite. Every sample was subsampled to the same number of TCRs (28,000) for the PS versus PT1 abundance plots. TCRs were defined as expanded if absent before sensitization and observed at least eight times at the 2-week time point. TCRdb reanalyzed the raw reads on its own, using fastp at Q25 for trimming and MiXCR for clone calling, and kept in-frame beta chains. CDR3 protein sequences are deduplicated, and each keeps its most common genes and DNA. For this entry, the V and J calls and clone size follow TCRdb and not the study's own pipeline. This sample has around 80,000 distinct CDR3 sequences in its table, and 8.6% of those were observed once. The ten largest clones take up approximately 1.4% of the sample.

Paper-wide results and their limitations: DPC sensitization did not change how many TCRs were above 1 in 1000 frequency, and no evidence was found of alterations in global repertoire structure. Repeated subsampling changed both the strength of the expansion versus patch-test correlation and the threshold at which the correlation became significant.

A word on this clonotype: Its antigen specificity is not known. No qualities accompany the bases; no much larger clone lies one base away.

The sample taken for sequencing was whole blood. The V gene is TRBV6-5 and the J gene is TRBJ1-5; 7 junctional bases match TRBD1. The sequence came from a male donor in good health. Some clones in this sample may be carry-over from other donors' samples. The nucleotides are TGTGCCAGCAGTACAGGACAGGGCAATCAGCCCCAGCATTTT. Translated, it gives CASSTGQGNQPQHF.